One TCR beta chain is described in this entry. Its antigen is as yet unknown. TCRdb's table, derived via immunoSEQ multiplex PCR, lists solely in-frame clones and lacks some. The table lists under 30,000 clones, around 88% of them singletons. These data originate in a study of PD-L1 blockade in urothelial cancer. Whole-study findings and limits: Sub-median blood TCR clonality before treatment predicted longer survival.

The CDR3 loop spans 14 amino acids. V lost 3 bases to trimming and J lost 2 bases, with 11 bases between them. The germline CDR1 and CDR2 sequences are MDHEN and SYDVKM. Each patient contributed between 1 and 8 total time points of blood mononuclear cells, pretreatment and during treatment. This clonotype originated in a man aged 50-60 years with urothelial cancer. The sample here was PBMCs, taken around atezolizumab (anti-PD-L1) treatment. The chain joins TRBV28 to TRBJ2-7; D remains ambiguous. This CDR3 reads CASSFWAGTYEQYF. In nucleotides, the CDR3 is TGTGCCAGCAGTTTCTGGGCAGGAACCTACGAGCAGTACTTC.